These 19 T cell receptor beta chains were sequenced from one sample in a study of T cell responses to AZD1222 COVID-19 vaccine. Sequenced by immunoSEQ multiplex PCR; TCRdb stores in-frame clones only, minus some. The sample carries over 70,000 clones, 85% recorded once. The sample was peripheral blood, taken on day 0 of AZD1222 vaccination. Receptors were obtained from an adult in good health.

The chain links TRBV6-5 to TRBJ2-7; the match to TRBD2 covers 9 bases. CDR3 size: 13 residues. Germline V CDR1 and CDR2: MNHEY, SVGAGI. The V and J ends lost 10 bases and 3 bases, in that order; junction bases with no gene match: 7. CDR3 sequence reads: CATLAGINYEQYF. In nucleotides, the CDR3 is TGTGCCACCCTAGCGGGGATCAACTACGAGCAGTACTTC.

This clone was counted only a few times. The CDR3 DNA reads TGTGCCAGCGGGACAGGCTTTGGGGAGCAGTACTTC. This gives the protein CASGTGFGEQYF. J is TRBJ2-7 and V is TRBV7-9; 8 bases are a match to TRBD1. V shed 8 bases, J shed 7 bases, and the junction held 7 bases outside the gene matches. Germline loops: CDR1 SEHNR, CDR2 FQNEAQ (reference sequence). The CDR3 sequence is 12 residues long.

V is TRBV19 and J is TRBJ2-2; no firm D call. Germline V gives CDR1 LNHDA, CDR2 SQIVND (reference sequence). The V end lost 6 bases, the J end lost 8 bases, and 16 bases lay between the germline ends. The CDR3 is made up of 14 amino acids. DNA of the CDR3: TGTGCCAGTAGGAACCTACTCGCCTTAGGGGAGCTGTTTTTT. Protein sequence: CASRNLLALGELFF.

This clone was seen only once. The chain links TRBV6-6 to TRBJ2-7, with D uncertain. V was clipped by 8 bases and J by 0 bases, with 8 bases between them. Germline CDR1 and CDR2: MNHNY and SVGAGI (reference sequence). This CDR3 has 12 residues. CDR3 in amino acids: CASGFGSYEQYF. The CDR3 nucleotides are TGTGCCAGCGGGTTTGGCTCCTACGAGCAGTACTTC.

The chain couples TRBV11-3 to TRBJ2-1; D tentatively fits TRBD1 or TRBD2 (6 bases each). V was clipped by 5 bases and J by 4 bases, with 18 bases between them. The V gene's germline CDR1 is SGHNT and CDR2 YENEEA. The CDR3 length is 16 residues. CDR3: CASSPIGGGLYNEQFF. The CDR3 DNA reads as TGTGCCAGCAGCCCTATTGGAGGGGGGCTATACAATGAGCAGTTCTTC.

This chain links TRBV20-1 with TRBJ2-7; D ambiguous. Deletions cut 6 bases from V and 7 bases from J, with 13 bases between. This CDR3 is 11 amino acids long. Looked up from germline, CDR1 is DFQATT and CDR2 is SNEGSKA (reference sequence). DNA for the CDR3: TGCAGTGCCAAAGTCCTATTTGAGCAGTACTTC. This encodes CSAKVLFEQYF.

The DNA of the CDR3 is TGCGCCAGCAGTGAAGGAAACACCGGGGAGCTGTTTTTT. This encodes CASSEGNTGELFF. The chain links TRBV10-1 to TRBJ2-2, with D unresolved. CDR1 is WNHNN and CDR2 is SYGVQD in the germline V gene (reference sequence). This CDR3 is 13 amino acids long. V was shortened by 3 bases and J by 2 bases, with 4 bases between the two germline ends.

The chain couples TRBV7-6 to TRBJ2-3, with unresolved D. CDR1 and CDR2 from the germline V gene are SGHVS and FNYEAQ. Trimming left V 3 bases short and J 1 base short, with 11 bases between. The CDR3 is 15 residues long. The CDR3 here is CASSFGGSGTDTQYF. CDR3 sequence (DNA): TGTGCCAGCAGCTTTGGTGGGTCCGGCACAGATACGCAGTATTTT.

The gene calls are TRBV6-5 and TRBJ2-7; D may be TRBD2 (6 bases). The V end was cut by 9 bases, the J end by 0 bases, with 9 bases between. CDR1 and CDR2 from the germline V gene are MNHEY and SVGAGI. The CDR3 has 12 amino acids. This CDR3 is CASGGSSYEQYF. The CDR3 nucleotides read TGTGCCAGTGGGGGGAGCTCCTACGAGCAGTACTTC.

In DNA, the CDR3 is TGTGCCAGCAGCCGGGACAGGGAGGGCGAGCAGTACTTC. This translates into CASSRDREGEQYF. This chain uses TRBV7-8 with TRBJ2-7; 9 bases line up with TRBD1. The V gene end was trimmed by 5 bases and the J gene end by 6 bases; junction bases not matched to a gene: 5. The V gene's germline CDR1 is SGHVS and CDR2 FQNEAQ. This CDR3 is 13 amino acids long.

The V call is TRBV7-2, the J call TRBJ2-5; no definite D call. Germline V CDR1 and CDR2: SGHTA, FQGNSA. The germline V and J ends were trimmed by 0 bases and 2 bases, with 4 bases remaining between them. The CDR3 extends over 13 amino acids. CDR3 sequence (DNA): TGTGCCAGCAGCTTAGCGAAACAAGAGACCCAGTACTTC. It yields the protein CASSLAKQETQYF.

The rearrangement links TRBV6-6 to TRBJ2-7, with 12 bases lining up with TRBD1. This CDR3 has 15 amino acids. Looked up from germline, CDR1 is MNHNY and CDR2 is SVGAGI (reference sequence). J lost 7 bases, V lost 2 bases, and 6 bases had no gene match. The DNA for the CDR3 is TGTGCCAGCAGTTACATGGGACAGGGGGCGGGTGAGCAGTACTTC. Its translation: CASSYMGQGAGEQYF.

The chain is built from TRBV5-6 and TRBJ1-6, with D maybe TRBD1 (6 bases). The CDR3 runs 16 residues. Germline lookup yields CDR1 SGHDT and CDR2 YYEEEE. The V end lost 6 bases, the J end lost 8 bases, and 21 bases lay between the germline ends. The CDR3 protein is CASTPGGRPGDSPLHF. The CDR3 DNA reads TGTGCCAGCACTCCCGGGGGTCGTCCAGGGGATTCACCCCTCCACTTT.

In its sample, this clone was seen a few times. The chain couples TRBV9 to TRBJ2-5; D possibly corresponds to TRBD1 (5 bases). The CDR3 loop spans 15 amino acids. Germline V gene data show CDR1 as SGDLS and CDR2 as YYNGEE. V lost 7 bases and J 1 base, leaving 17 bases between the germline ends. CDR3 sequence (DNA): TGTGCCAGCTGGATGACAGAACAGTCCCAAGAGACCCAGTACTTC. This gives the protein CASWMTEQSQETQYF.

The table lists this clone with a count of one. The chain uses TRBV20-1 and TRBJ2-7; the match to TRBD1 covers 9 bases. This CDR3 has 14 amino acids. The trim removed 3 bases at V and 3 bases at J, leaving 6 bases unmatched. The germline gives CDR1 DFQATT, CDR2 SNEGSKA (reference sequence). CDR3 loop: CSASAPGQGYEQYF. Written as DNA, the CDR3 is TGCAGTGCTAGTGCCCCGGGACAGGGCTACGAGCAGTACTTC.

The rearrangement joins TRBV18 to TRBJ2-7, with D hard to call. The CDR3 totals 14 residues. Germline V lookup: CDR1 KGHSH, CDR2 LQKENI. Trimming took off 2 bases at V and 3 bases at J, with 11 bases between the two ends. The CDR3 region is CASSPIRRSYEQYF. In nucleotides, the CDR3 is TGTGCCAGCTCACCAATTAGGCGGAGCTACGAGCAGTACTTC.

This chain connects TRBV4-1 to TRBJ2-1; D call uncertain. The V gene's germline CDR1 is MGHRA and CDR2 YSYEKL. The CDR3 extends over 17 amino acids. The V gene lost 0 bases and the J gene lost 6 bases, with 18 bases spanning the gap. CDR3 residues: CASSQDWATAWGNEQFF. CDR3 nucleotide sequence: TGCGCCAGCAGCCAAGATTGGGCCACGGCGTGGGGCAATGAGCAGTTCTTC.

The chain carries TRBV5-1 and TRBJ2-3; D is unclear. Germline CDR1 is SGHRS and CDR2 is YFSETQ. V was cut by 0 bases and J by 2 bases, with 7 bases left in between. CDR3 size: 14 residues. DNA of the CDR3: TGCGCCAGCAGCTTGGGAGACCCCACAGATACGCAGTATTTT. This translates into CASSLGDPTDTQYF.

This chain uses TRBV2 with TRBJ1-1; 11 positions match TRBD1. V lost 6 bases to trimming and J lost 11 bases; unmatched junction nucleotides: 11. The CDR3 consists of 14 residues. Looked up from germline, CDR1 is SNHLY and CDR2 is FYNNEI. CDR3 nucleotides: TGTGCCAGCAGGGCGGACAGGGGGCTCGTTTTTGCTTTCTTT. Amino acids: CASRADRGLVFAFF.